This is a list of T cell receptor beta chains from one sample in a study of cytomegalovirus exposure and HLA in healthy donors. TCRdb's table, derived via immunoSEQ multiplex PCR, lists solely in-frame clones and lacks some. The table lists just over 150,000 clones, over 75% of them singletons. The material sequenced was PBMCs. The origin of the receptors is a woman aged 45-59 years in good health and CMV-seropositive. The CDR3 runs from the conserved cysteine through the conserved F or W. D genes are given only for firm matches. Clone size appears in some rows only: once, few, many, or a class for an expanded clone.

-	TRBV15	-	TRBJ2-2	TGTGCCACCAGCAGAGGGCTAGCTAACACCGGGGAGCTGTTTTTT	CATSRGLANTGELFF
-	TRBV5-4	TRBD1	TRBJ1-4	TGTGCCAGCAGCCCCGGACAGGGGGCTAATGAAAAACTGTTTTTT	CASSPGQGANEKLFF
-	TRBV5-6	-	TRBJ2-5	TGTGCCAGCAGCTTTCGAGCGACCCAGTACTTC	CASSFRATQYF
-	TRBV5-4	TRBD2	TRBJ2-1	TGTGCCAGCAGCTTGGAGGCGCGGACTAGCGGGCGCCAGGGTGAGCAGTTCTTC	CASSLEARTSGRQGEQFF
-	TRBV5-4	-	TRBJ1-2	TGTGCCAGCAGCTCCCCCTCCCGCAGTAACTATGGCTACACCTTC	CASSSPSRSNYGYTF
-	TRBV7-9	TRBD1	TRBJ2-7	TGTGCCAGCAGCTTAGTTTTAACAGGGGGCTCCTACGAGCAGTACTTC	CASSLVLTGGSYEQYF
-	TRBV2	-	TRBJ1-5	TGTGCCAGCAAGGATCAGGGTCATCAGCCCCAGCATTTT	CASKDQGHQPQHF
few	TRBV2	TRBD1	TRBJ2-7	TGTGCCAGCAAGGGACAGGGGACCTCCTACGAGCAGTACTTC	CASKGQGTSYEQYF
-	TRBV7-2	-	TRBJ2-1	TGTGCCAGCAGCGGACGAACAGGGTTGAATGAGCAGTTCTTC	CASSGRTGLNEQFF
-	TRBV27	-	TRBJ2-7	TGTGCCAGCAGTCCCTGGCCATCCACCTACGAGCAGTACTTC	CASSPWPSTYEQYF
-	TRBV9	-	TRBJ1-6	TGTGCCAGCAGCGCCTCTGGGGGGTTAAATTCACCCCTCCACTTT	CASSASGGLNSPLHF
-	TRBV4-1	-	TRBJ1-1	TGCGCCAGCAGCCCCAAACAGGACGCCACTGAAGCTTTCTTT	CASSPKQDATEAFF
-	TRBV29-1	TRBD1	TRBJ2-3	TGCAGCGTTGTAGGCGGACAGGGAGTAGATACGCAGTATTTT	CSVVGGQGVDTQYF
-	TRBV9	TRBD1	TRBJ2-4	TGTGCCAGCAGCGTAGGGACAGGGGCCAAAAACATTCAGTACTTC	CASSVGTGAKNIQYF
-	TRBV15	TRBD1	TRBJ1-2	TGTGCCACCAGCGAGAGAATCGACAGGGTGGTTGGCTACACCTTC	CATSERIDRVVGYTF
-	TRBV7-2	TRBD1	TRBJ2-7	TGTGCCAGCAGCTTAGCCGGGACAGGTGGGCAGTACTTC	CASSLAGTGGQYF
few	TRBV30	-	TRBJ1-4	TGTGCCTGGAGTTCCAGGGGCTCTGAAAAACTGTTTTTT	CAWSSRGSEKLFF
-	TRBV19	-	TRBJ2-7	TGTGCCAGTAGTATCACAGGGAAATACGAGCAGTACTTC	CASSITGKYEQYF
-	TRBV2	-	TRBJ2-1	TGTGCCAGCAGACCCGACAGAAATGAGCAGTTCTTC	CASRPDRNEQFF
-	TRBV6-1	-	TRBJ1-1	TGTGCCAGCAGGGAAGACAGCTACACTGAAGCTTTCTTT	CASREDSYTEAFF
-	TRBV7-2	TRBD2	TRBJ2-7	TGTGCCAGCGGGATTAGCGGGGGGGCCTACGAGCAGTACTTC	CASGISGGAYEQYF
-	TRBV5-1	-	TRBJ1-6	TGCGCCAGCAGCTTGGAAAGGCAGGGCAACTCACCCCTCCACTTT	CASSLERQGNSPLHF